Sequencing of this TCR beta chain was carried out in a study of T-cell memory formation after mild COVID-19. In the study overall: The study found TCR clusters largely donor specific.

In its sample, this clonotype was seen many times. This CDR3 region has 12 residues. The V end lost 3 bases, the J end lost 7 bases, and 7 bases lay between the germline ends. The germline CDR1 and CDR2 sequences are MNHEY and SVGAGI. TCRdb re-analysed the 5' RACE reads in MiXCR, keeping a single row per CDR3 protein. The sample records some 57,000 distinct CDR3 sequences, approximately 12% being singletons. Sequenced: PBMCs or a T cell subset sorted from them (not recorded which). The chain is built from TRBV6-5 and TRBJ2-1; perhaps TRBD1 as D (5 bases). This clonotype originated in a man aged 18 to 30 who had mild COVID-19 (a few samples of this study predate the infection). Cell type and time point are not known. CDR3 in amino acids: CASSYTGNEQFF. For the CDR3, the DNA is TGTGCCAGCAGTTATACAGGAAATGAGCAGTTCTTC.